Below, 9 T cell receptor beta chains from the same sample are listed, as sequenced in a study of neurological immune-mediated disorders. Each CDR3 protein is one row after TCRdb ran MiXCR on the 5' RACE reads. The table lists 93,000 or so distinct CDR3 sequences, 10% to 14% of them singletons. Documented time point: longitudinal time-point 3. Input material: PBMCs. Receptors were obtained from a female donor with HTLV-1-associated myelopathy (HAM/TSP).

In regard to this clonotype: A much larger clone sits a single nucleotide away, making a read error possible. This chain links TRBV7-9 with TRBJ2-6; D call uncertain. The CDR3 contains 16 residues. Germline V gene sequence: CDR1 SEHNR, CDR2 FQNEAQ (reference sequence). Trimming took 0 bases from V and 1 from J, leaving 7 bases between them. The DNA of the CDR3 is TGTGCCAGCAGCTTAGCTTCCCCGTCTGGGGCCAACGTCCTGACTTTC. Translation gives CASSLASPSGANVLTF.

In its sample, this clonotype was seen many times. The chain employs TRBV11-3 and TRBJ2-1; 13 bases align to TRBD2. Germline values: CDR1 SGHNT, CDR2 YENEEA. The CDR3 has 17 residues. With 2 bases clipped from V and 8 bases from J, the junction kept 9 bases outside the gene matches. The CDR3 loop reads CASSLIGTSGAGDEQFF. DNA for the CDR3: TGTGCCAGCAGCTTAATCGGGACTAGCGGGGCGGGGGATGAGCAGTTCTTC.

This clonotype was found many times. J is TRBJ1-6 and V is TRBV28; 10 bases agree with TRBD1. There are 15 residues in the CDR3. After removal of 5 bases from V and 10 bases from J, the junction contained 8 bases not matched to a gene. The germline V gene has CDR1 MDHEN and CDR2 SYDVKM. The CDR3 loop reads CASSPSTGGNSPLHF. The CDR3 DNA is TGTGCCAGCAGTCCCTCGACAGGGGGCAACTCACCCCTCCACTTT.

In regard to this clonotype: A read error may be the cause here, since a much bigger clone is one base away. The rearrangement links TRBV14 to TRBJ2-3; 10 bases map to TRBD2. This CDR3 is 15 amino acids long. CDR1 is SGHDN and CDR2 is FVKESK in the germline V gene. Here the CDR3 reads CASSQLAGDTDTKYF. In DNA, the CDR3 is TGTGCCAGCAGCCAACTAGCGGGGGACACAGATACGAAGTATTTT.

In its sample, this clonotype was seen many times. The chain uses TRBV20-1 and TRBJ2-7; D is ambiguous. The CDR3 length is 15 residues. CDR1 is DFQATT and CDR2 is SNEGSKA in the germline V gene (reference sequence). Trimming pared 2 bases from V and 0 bases from J, leaving 14 bases between. The CDR3 region has the DNA TGCAGTGCTAGACCTATTGTGGGCACCTCCTACGAGCAGTACTTC. Protein product: CSARPIVGTSYEQYF.

This clonotype was seen many times. The chain uses TRBV5-1 and TRBJ2-5; 7 bases match TRBD1. Germline V lookup: CDR1 SGHRS, CDR2 YFSETQ. Trimming took 5 bases from V and 4 from J; bases not matched to a gene: 8. The CDR3 sequence is 14 residues long. The CDR3 DNA is TGCGCCAGCAGAACCACAGGGGTGGGAGAGACCCAGTACTTC. This codes for CASRTTGVGETQYF.

The rearrangement uses TRBV7-2 and TRBJ2-1; TRBD2 aligns across 9 bases. The germline V gene has CDR1 SGHTA and CDR2 FQGNSA. V trimming: 1 base; J trimming: 9 bases; junction bases outside the gene matches: 16. CDR3 length: 18 residues. The CDR3 region is CASSLVGAGGLGIVEQFF. In DNA form, the CDR3 reads TGTGCCAGCAGCTTAGTTGGAGCGGGGGGCCTGGGCATTGTTGAGCAGTTCTTC. The variable domain in full, completed from reference TRBV7-2 and TRBJ2-1, reads GAGVSQSPSNKVTEKGKDVELRCDPISGHTALYWYRQSLGQGLEFLIYFQGNSAPDKSGLPSDRFSAERTGGSVSTLTIQRTQQEDSAVYLCASSLVGAGGLGIVEQFFGPGTRLTVL.

As concerns this clonotype: The junction does not match germline at one end; this may be a read error. The chain combines TRBV5-1 with TRBJ2-2, with TRBD1 matching over 7 bases. Germline V lookup: CDR1 SGHRS, CDR2 YFSETQ. CDR3 size: 14 residues. This chain's CDR3 is CASSEGQNTGELYF. In DNA, the CDR3 is TGCGCCAGCAGTGAGGGACAGAACACCGGGGAGCTGTATTTT.

This clonotype was seen more than once but under ten times. CDR3 sequence reads: CASSVQGAWDTQYF. The CDR3 coding sequence is TGCGCCAGCAGCGTACAGGGGGCGTGGGATACGCAGTATTTT. The gene calls are TRBV5-1 and TRBJ2-3, with 9 bases identical to TRBD1. This CDR3 has 14 amino acids. In germline, CDR1 is SGHRS, CDR2 YFSETQ. V lost 4 bases and J lost 6; bases outside the gene matches: 6.